This TCR beta chain was found in a study of T cells in tuberculosis. The time point: new active TB diagnosis, blood taken before or within 7 days of starting treatment. V was shortened by 5 bases and J by 3 bases, with 11 bases between the two germline ends. There are 13 residues in the CDR3. Germline V gene data show CDR1 as MNHEY and CDR2 as SVGAGI. The data were produced by immunoSEQ multiplex PCR, yet TCRdb's version contains in-frame clones alone and is incomplete. The table shows approximately 46,000 clones, with 90% to 95% occurring only once. The TCR originated in an adult with tuberculosis. The rearrangement uses TRBV6-5 and TRBJ2-7; perhaps TRBD1 as D (5 bases). This material consisted of PBMCs, taken at tuberculosis diagnosis. This CDR3 reads CASSRDRNYEQYF. The CDR3 DNA reads as TGTGCCAGCAGTAGAGACAGAAACTACGAGCAGTACTTC.